This TCR beta chain was retrieved from a study of T cell responses to AZD1222 COVID-19 vaccine. Study-wide points: Spike-specific TCR breadth and depth went up after people got two AZD1222 doses.

Generated by immunoSEQ multiplex PCR, the TCRdb table keeps only in-frame clones and is missing some. The sample consists of roughly 120,000 clones, 70% to 90% of them appearing once. The CDR3 contains 12 residues. Germline-derived CDR1 and CDR2 are GTSNPN and SVGIG (reference sequence). Trimming shortened V by 2 bases and J by 4 bases, and 8 bases separated the two germline ends. About this clone itself: Its target is unknown.

This material consisted of peripheral blood, taken 28 days after the second AZD1222 dose. This chain joins TRBV30 and TRBJ1-1; D gene uncertain. This sequence originates from an adult who received the AZD1222 COVID-19 vaccine. In nucleotides, the CDR3 is TGTGCCTGGAGTTCCGATGGCACTGAAGCTTTCTTT. This sequence encodes CAWSSDGTEAFF.